These 9 T cell receptor beta chains share one sample of origin, sequenced in a study of blood T cell repertoires in COVID-19. The repertoire was sequenced with immunoSEQ multiplex PCR; TCRdb's copy has only in-frame clones and lacks some. The sample holds a few hundred thousand clones, about 91% seen once. The specimen sequenced was peripheral blood. These receptors were collected from a woman aged 45-59 years with COVID-19, enrolled during active disease.

Comments on this clone: Other DNA sequences within the sample encode an identical CDR3. The V and J genes are TRBV12-3 or TRBV12-4 and TRBJ1-2, with D perhaps TRBD1 (6 bases). This CDR3 contains 12 residues. V dropped 3 bases and J dropped 4 bases, with 6 bases sitting between them. CDR3 protein: CASSLGAYGYTF. CDR3 coding DNA: TGTGCCAGCAGTTTGGGGGCCTATGGCTACACCTTC.

This rearrangement joins TRBV19 to TRBJ2-2, with TRBD2 identical over 7 bases. The germline gives CDR1 LNHDA, CDR2 SQIVND (reference sequence). With 6 bases clipped from V and 7 bases from J, the junction kept 8 bases outside the gene matches. The CDR3 has 14 amino acids. The CDR3 coding sequence is TGTGCCAGTAGGGGAGCGGGACGGGTCGGGGAGCTGTTTTTT. Encoded protein: CASRGAGRVGELFF.

This chain links TRBV7-9 with TRBJ2-5; 9 bases are a match to TRBD1. The length of the CDR3 is 15 residues. Germline CDR1 SEHNR, CDR2 FQNEAQ (reference sequence). The trim removed 0 bases at V and 5 bases at J, leaving 4 bases unmatched. The CDR3 bases are TGTGCCAGCAGCTTAGCTGGACAGGGGACGGAGACCCAGTACTTC. This gives the protein CASSLAGQGTETQYF.

The chain uses TRBV11-3 and TRBJ2-3; 8 bases agree with TRBD1. The germline CDR1 and CDR2 sequences are SGHNT and YENEEA. The CDR3 covers 15 residues. Trimming removed 1 base from V and 4 bases from J; junction bases left unmatched: 4. CDR3 nucleotides: TGTGCCAGCAGCTTAGGGGCACAGGGGGCAGATACGCAGTATTTT. This translates into CASSLGAQGADTQYF.

This sequence joins TRBV4-2 and TRBJ2-5; D not resolved. The V end lost 0 bases, the J end lost 2 bases, and 13 bases lay between the germline ends. Germline assignment: CDR1 LGHNA and CDR2 YNFKEQ. CDR3 length: 16 residues. CDR3 sequence (DNA): TGTGCCAGCAGCCAAGATTTCGACGGAGAACAAGAGACCCAGTACTTC. It yields the protein CASSQDFDGEQETQYF.

This chain joins TRBV7-9 and TRBJ2-2; TRBD2 is a possible D gene (6 bases). CDR1 and CDR2 from the germline V gene are SEHNR and FQNEAQ (reference sequence). This CDR3 contains 14 residues. Trimming took 9 bases from V and 3 from J, leaving 14 bases between them. For the CDR3, the DNA is TGTGCCAGATCGGGAGTCGAGGACACCGGGGAGCTGTTTTTT. Protein: CARSGVEDTGELFF. Supplemented by reference TRBV7-9 and TRBJ2-2, the full variable domain reads DTGVSQNPRHKITKRGQNVTFRCDPISEHNRLYWYRQTLGQGPEFLTYFQNEAQLEKSRLLSDRFSAERPKGSFSTLEIQRTEQGDSAMYLCARSGVEDTGELFFGEGSRLTVL.

The chain carries TRBV5-1 and TRBJ1-4, with D perhaps TRBD1 (5 bases). Trimming left V 6 bases short and J 8 bases short, with 23 bases between. The CDR3 contains 16 residues. Germline CDR1 is SGHRS and CDR2 is YFSETQ. The chain's CDR3 is CASTLRVGVGVEKLFF. CDR3 nucleotides: TGCGCCAGCACCCTAAGGGTAGGGGTAGGGGTGGAAAAACTGTTTTTT.

This chain links TRBV5-1 with TRBJ1-2, with 9 bases lining up with TRBD1. CDR1 SGHRS and CDR2 YFSETQ come from the germline V gene. CDR3 size: 14 residues. The V and J ends lost 7 bases and 7 bases, in that order; junction bases with no gene match: 11. Here the CDR3 reads CASYRDRDFPGYTF. In DNA form, the CDR3 reads TGCGCCAGCTACCGGGACAGGGACTTTCCTGGCTACACCTTC.

In this sample, this clone turned up once. This sequence joins TRBV7-3 and TRBJ2-7, with D perhaps matching TRBD1 (5 bases). The V and J ends lost 5 bases and 7 bases respectively, with 15 bases between them. Germline assignment: CDR1 SGHTA and CDR2 FQGTGA. This CDR3 is 13 amino acids long. The CDR3 coding sequence is TGTGCCAGCAGCATCGCAGGGCGCGCGGAGCAGTACTTC. It yields the protein CASSIAGRAEQYF.